This TCR beta chain appears in the sequencing data of a study of blood T cell repertoires in COVID-19. Study at large: Acute and convalescent COVID-19 specimens originated in the United States, Italy and Spain.

Source study methods: Reference gene primer amplification yielded estimated nucleated cell counts. TCRdb's copy holds only in-frame clones and misses some; the assay was immunoSEQ multiplex PCR. V, J and clone size are taken as reported in that table, and D and trimming were inferred from the DNA itself. The sample lists about 280,000 clones; 65% to 90% were seen once. The sequence was obtained from a human donor in a cohort sampled during active COVID-19. Material: peripheral blood.

CDR3 DNA sequence: TGTGCCAGCAGCTTGAACAGGGGACGGCTAACAGGGGCGGTTGAGCAGTTCTTC. It encodes CASSLNRGRLTGAVEQFF. This rearrangement joins TRBV5-4 to TRBJ2-1, with 7 bases matching TRBD1. There are 18 residues in the CDR3. With V trimmed by 1 base and J by 9 bases, 19 bases remained unmatched. Germline CDR1 reads SGHNT; CDR2 reads YYREEE (reference sequence).